In this sample, the clone carrying this T cell receptor beta chain turned up a few times. Its cognate antigen is unknown. This sample stems from a study of T-cell memory formation after mild COVID-19. Study results and caveats: The study found balanced CD4/CD8 in clones contracting day 15 to 85 and a CD4+ lean in later expanders.

MiXCR was run by TCRdb on the 5' RACE reads, yielding one entry per CDR3 protein. The profile covers hundreds of thousands of distinct CDR3 sequences, with 15% to 20% appearing a single time and approximately 13% taken by the ten largest. The sequencing input was PBMCs or a T cell subset sorted from them (not recorded which). The sequence was collected from an adult woman who had mild COVID-19 (a few samples of this study predate the infection). Cell type and time point are not known.

The CDR3 region has the DNA TGTGCCAGCAGTGAGTCCGCACTGGCCCAGTACTTC. Translated: CASSESALAQYF. The J gene is TRBJ2-5, the V gene TRBV6-1; D remains ambiguous. Germline CDR1 is MNHNS and CDR2 is SASEGT. Trimming cost V 3 bases and J 9 bases, with 11 bases left between them. The CDR3 loop spans 12 amino acids.